Below, 9 T cell receptor beta chains from the same sample are listed, as sequenced in a study of early T cells in non-severe SARS-CoV-2 infection. TCRdb analysed the 5' RACE reads with MiXCR anew, one entry per CDR3 protein. Here the sample spans about 80,000 distinct CDR3 sequences, roughly 12% being singletons. The source material was whole blood, sampled at baseline. The receptor set was obtained from an adult who was a healthcare worker with PCR-confirmed SARS-CoV-2 infection or an uninfected control (not recorded which). The donor label of this sample is uncertain.

The chain employs TRBV2 and TRBJ1-1, with 8 bases identical to TRBD1. Germline CDR1 is SNHLY and CDR2 is FYNNEI. The CDR3 is 14 residues long. The ends lost 7 bases at V and 1 base at J; junction bases unmatched: 5. The CDR3 nucleotides are TGTGCCAGCACCAGGACAGGGTCGAACACTGAAGCTTTCTTT. Protein product: CASTRTGSNTEAFF.

The table lists this clonotype with many counts. The V call is TRBV9, the J call TRBJ1-3, with a tentative D call TRBD1 (5 bases). Trimming removed 0 bases from V and 8 bases from J, with 9 bases in between. The CDR3 has 13 amino acids. Germline loops: CDR1 SGDLS, CDR2 YYNGEE. The CDR3 loop reads CASSVGGSDTIYF. The CDR3 DNA sequence: TGTGCCAGCAGCGTAGGGGGGAGCGACACCATATATTTT.

In its sample, this clonotype was seen a few times. This chain joins TRBV4-2 and TRBJ1-2; 9 bases are shared with TRBD1. After removal of 3 bases from V and 5 bases from J, the junction contained 7 bases not matched to a gene. Per germline, CDR1 LGHNA and CDR2 YNFKEQ. The CDR3 consists of 15 residues. The CDR3 coding sequence is TGTGCCAGCAGCCAGGAGGACAGGGGCGAGTATGGCTACACCTTC. Its protein is CASSQEDRGEYGYTF.

This chain uses TRBV5-1 with TRBJ2-2; 9 bases align to TRBD2. Germline V gives CDR1 SGHRS, CDR2 YFSETQ. V was clipped by 0 bases and J by 5 bases; unmatched bases: 8. The CDR3 contains 17 residues. In nucleotides, the CDR3 is TGCGCCAGCAGCTTGGAGCCTAGCGGGATGGGAACCGGGGAGCTGTTTTTT. It codes for CASSLEPSGMGTGELFF.

At least ten counts were recorded for this clonotype. J is TRBJ1-4 and V is TRBV25-1; D is undetermined. Germline CDR1 reads MGHDK; CDR2 reads SYGVNS. Trimming took 1 base from V and 3 from J, leaving 12 bases between them. There are 16 residues in the CDR3. CDR3 nucleotide sequence: TGTGCCAGCAGTGAATCCGACAAAGGGTCTAATGAAAAACTGTTTTTT. This gives the protein CASSESDKGSNEKLFF.

Only a few counts were recorded for this clonotype. This chain connects TRBV19 to TRBJ2-3, with D unclear. The CDR3 consists of 16 residues. Germline loops: CDR1 LNHDA, CDR2 SQIVND (reference sequence). Deletions cut 1 base from V and 1 base from J, with 12 bases between. Here the CDR3 DNA reads TGTGCCAGTAGTATAGGTGACCGCTGGGGCACAGATACGCAGTATTTT. It codes for CASSIGDRWGTDTQYF. The entire variable domain, with the rest obtained from reference TRBV19 and TRBJ2-3, is as follows: DGGITQSPKYLFRKEGQNVTLSCEQNLNHDAMYWYRQDPGQGLRLIYYSQIVNDFQKGDIAEGYSVSREKKESFPLTVTSAQKNPTAFYLCASSIGDRWGTDTQYFGPGTRLTVL.

This clonotype was detected ten times or more. The chain has TRBV14 and TRBJ2-2; weak D call: TRBD2 (5 bases). This CDR3 spans 14 amino acids. V lost 10 bases, J lost 1 base, and 13 bases lay in between. Per germline, CDR1 SGHDN and CDR2 FVKESK. CDR3 residues: CAISASGNTGELFF. Here the CDR3 DNA reads TGTGCCATTTCGGCCAGCGGGAACACCGGGGAGCTGTTTTTT.

The table lists this clonotype with many counts. The V call is TRBV12-3 or TRBV12-4, the J call TRBJ2-1, with D possibly being TRBD2 (5 bases). Trimming took 0 bases from V and 8 from J, leaving 11 bases between them. The CDR3 is 14 amino acids. The CDR3 bases are TGTGCCAGCAGTTTAGCGCAGGACGGGGATGAGCAGTTCTTC. This translates into CASSLAQDGDEQFF.

This clonotype was recorded a few times. The chain has TRBV18 and TRBJ1-1; the match to TRBD1 covers 8 bases. This CDR3 comprises 14 residues. Germline V CDR1 and CDR2: KGHSH, LQKENI. V shed 2 bases and J 3 bases; nucleotides not matched to a gene: 2. The CDR3 sequence: CASSPTTGDTEAFF. The CDR3, as DNA: TGTGCCAGCTCACCAACGACAGGGGACACTGAAGCTTTCTTT.